The following is a T cell receptor beta chain sequence with its context. The PCR contained 60 Vbeta and 13 Jbeta primers. Libraries were prepared by immunoSEQ multiplex PCR; TCRdb keeps only in-frame clonotypes and omits some of them. The sample consists of 150,000 to 200,000 clones, 75% to 80% of them appearing once. The data are from a study of cytomegalovirus exposure and HLA in healthy donors. The material sequenced was PBMCs. This clonotype originated in a middle-aged man in good health and CMV-seropositive.

CDR3 in amino acids: CASSLAAASGGQETQYF. In DNA, the CDR3 is TGTGCCAGCAGCTTGGCCGCGGCTAGCGGGGGGCAAGAGACCCAGTACTTC. The V gene is TRBV5-5, the J gene TRBJ2-5; 11 nucleotides match TRBD2. This CDR3 spans 17 amino acids. Trimming removed 0 bases from V and 2 bases from J; junction bases left unmatched: 6. The germline V gene has CDR1 SGHKS and CDR2 YYEKEE (reference sequence).